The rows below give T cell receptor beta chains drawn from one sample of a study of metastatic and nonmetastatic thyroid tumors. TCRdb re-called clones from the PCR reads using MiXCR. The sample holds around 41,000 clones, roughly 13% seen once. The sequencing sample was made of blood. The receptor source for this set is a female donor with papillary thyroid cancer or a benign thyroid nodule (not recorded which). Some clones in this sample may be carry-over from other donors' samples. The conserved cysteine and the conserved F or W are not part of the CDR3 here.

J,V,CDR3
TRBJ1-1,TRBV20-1,SARDHRVNTEAF
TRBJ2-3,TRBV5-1,ASSYGYAGTTNTDTQY
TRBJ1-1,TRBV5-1,ASSLSDSLLNTEAF
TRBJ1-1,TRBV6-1,ASRKSIPQNTEAF
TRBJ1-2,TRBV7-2,ASSLARVGYGYT
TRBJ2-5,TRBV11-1,ASSLLAGGPGETQY
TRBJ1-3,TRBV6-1,ASIQTGAGNTIY
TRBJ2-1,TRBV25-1,ASRFDLYNEQF
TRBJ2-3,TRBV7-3,ASSLERETDTQY
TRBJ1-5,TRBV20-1,SAIRGERNQPQH
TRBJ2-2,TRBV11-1,ASSLEFLAANTGELF
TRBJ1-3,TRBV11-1,ASSLAGSSSNENTIY
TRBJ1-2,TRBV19,ASSRDRDPYGYT
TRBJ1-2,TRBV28,AGRTREIVGSYGHT
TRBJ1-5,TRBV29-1,SVVPGQGNQPQH
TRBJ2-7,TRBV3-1,ASSHGLAGYEQY
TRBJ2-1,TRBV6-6,TSRGLGTSGRGEQF
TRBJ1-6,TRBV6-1,ASSRGTENSPLH
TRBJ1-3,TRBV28,ASSLEGHHFSGNTIY
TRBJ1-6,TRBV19,ASSIDQGSNSPLH
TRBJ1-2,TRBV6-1,ASSFAGEGPRYGYT
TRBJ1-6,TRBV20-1,SARDLIRGADSPLH